This T cell receptor (delta chain) was sequenced in a study of Vδ1+ human thymocytes (dated by TCRdb to between 2017 and 2018). Regarding the complete study: As a data resource, the study described the mRNA-level TRG and TRD CDR3 repertoires of highly purified Vdelta1+ thymocytes obtained from young children. The multiplex-based CDR3 amplicon strategy had previously been validated against 5'RACE-based CDR3 amplicon generation methods. Points the paper makes about the study in general: Many TRG clonotypes were shared between donors (up to roughly 6.9x10^3), whereas TRD repertoires were essentially private (max roughly 100 shared). Unlike the oligoclonal repertoires in peripheral blood, the thymic TRG and TRD repertoires appeared highly polyclonal, with Gaussian CDR3 length distributions. Because no clustering by age or sex was observed, donors were not stratified by these variables in the analyses. Around a fifth of thymic TRD sequences were found to be Vdelta2 (and few were Vdelta3) despite high sort purity, in contrast to peripheral blood Vdelta1+ controls. The authors advised highly purified populations and single-cell validation, since unexpected Vdelta2 sequences could cause misinterpretation of bulk repertoire data.

The germline V gene encodes CDR1 TSWWSYY and CDR2 QGS. Including cysteine and phenylalanine, the CDR3 has 19 amino acids. The DNA shown is the 57-base CDR3, in frame from base 1. RNA extraction was performed with the RNeasy mini kit, and reverse transcription was done with Superscript III. Multiplex PCR was used to generate CDR3 amplicons, with pooled V-gene forward primers and a constant-region reverse primer carrying Illumina adaptor overhangs. Amplicons were gel-purified, then indexed with Nextera index primers over eight extra PCR cycles and purified with AMPure XP beads. Libraries were sequenced on an Illumina MiSeq with paired-end 250 bp reads, dual indexing and approximately 20% PhiX spike-in. Turning to the authors' computational methods: FastQC was used to check read quality, and ea-utils fastq-join was used to merge TRG read pairs. Sequences were annotated with IMGT/HighV-QUEST, keeping only productive sequences with unambiguous V-gene assignment; clonotypes were defined by identical CDR3 sequence. Downstream analysis used VDJtools 1.1.1, tcR 2.2.3, Treemap and vegan Shannon diversity in R 3.4.4. Clones were re-identified by TCRdb from the public reads with CATT, and rows with the same DNA were merged. TCRdb's processing, not the authors', yielded these V and J calls. For this sample the table gives 80,000 or so delta-chain clones, of which about 38% were detected only once. Clones ranked in the top ten supply over 0.2% of the sample.

Thymic samples were depleted of alphabeta T cells, then CD3+ TCRVdelta1+ TCRVdelta2- thymocytes were FACS-sorted. Sorted Vdelta1+ thymocyte purity ranged from about 98% to 99.6%. Thymic specimens came from seven to nine paediatric patients undergoing corrective cardiac surgery, aged from about 5 days to 17 months. Thymic tissue was dispersed, and mononuclear cells were isolated on a Histopaque-1077 density gradient. Staining used anti-TCRVdelta1 clone TS8.2, anti-TCRVdelta2 clone B6, anti-CD3 clone HIT3a and anti-TCRalphabeta clone IP26 antibodies. For this clone: Which antigen it targets is not known. The germline gene is not matched at one end of the junction; a read error may be the cause.

The chain is made from TRDV1 and TRDJ1; 7 bases in between match TRDD3. What was sequenced was Vdelta1+ gamma-delta thymocytes from the thymus. In the paper's terms, the cell subset or site label means: FACS-sorted CD3+ TCRalphabeta- TCRVdelta1+ TCRVdelta2- thymocytes. This clonotype was obtained from a boy under two years old who had congenital heart surgery. The bases are TGTGCTCTTGGGGGGGCAACTTCCCCCTGGGGGCCAACCACCGATAAGCTCATCTTT. It translates to CALGGATSPWGPTTDKLIF.